This TCR beta chain was retrieved from a study of identical twins. TCRdb reprocessed the 5' RACE reads with MiXCR, giving one entry per CDR3 protein. The table has around 500,000 distinct CDR3 sequences, 11% to 15% seen once. CDR3 size: 15 residues. V lost 5 bases, J lost 2 bases, and 7 bases stayed unmatched. Germline loops: CDR1 DFQATT, CDR2 SNEGSKA (reference sequence). The data also belong to a second study, concerning yellow fever vaccine responses in identical twins.

V is TRBV20-1 and J is TRBJ2-1, with 9 bases that match TRBD2. Sequenced: CD4+ T cells sorted from blood. The sequence came from a young woman in good health. Here the CDR3 reads CSAPQTSGTYNEQFF. The CDR3 DNA reads as TGCAGTGCTCCCCAGACTAGCGGAACCTACAATGAGCAGTTCTTC.